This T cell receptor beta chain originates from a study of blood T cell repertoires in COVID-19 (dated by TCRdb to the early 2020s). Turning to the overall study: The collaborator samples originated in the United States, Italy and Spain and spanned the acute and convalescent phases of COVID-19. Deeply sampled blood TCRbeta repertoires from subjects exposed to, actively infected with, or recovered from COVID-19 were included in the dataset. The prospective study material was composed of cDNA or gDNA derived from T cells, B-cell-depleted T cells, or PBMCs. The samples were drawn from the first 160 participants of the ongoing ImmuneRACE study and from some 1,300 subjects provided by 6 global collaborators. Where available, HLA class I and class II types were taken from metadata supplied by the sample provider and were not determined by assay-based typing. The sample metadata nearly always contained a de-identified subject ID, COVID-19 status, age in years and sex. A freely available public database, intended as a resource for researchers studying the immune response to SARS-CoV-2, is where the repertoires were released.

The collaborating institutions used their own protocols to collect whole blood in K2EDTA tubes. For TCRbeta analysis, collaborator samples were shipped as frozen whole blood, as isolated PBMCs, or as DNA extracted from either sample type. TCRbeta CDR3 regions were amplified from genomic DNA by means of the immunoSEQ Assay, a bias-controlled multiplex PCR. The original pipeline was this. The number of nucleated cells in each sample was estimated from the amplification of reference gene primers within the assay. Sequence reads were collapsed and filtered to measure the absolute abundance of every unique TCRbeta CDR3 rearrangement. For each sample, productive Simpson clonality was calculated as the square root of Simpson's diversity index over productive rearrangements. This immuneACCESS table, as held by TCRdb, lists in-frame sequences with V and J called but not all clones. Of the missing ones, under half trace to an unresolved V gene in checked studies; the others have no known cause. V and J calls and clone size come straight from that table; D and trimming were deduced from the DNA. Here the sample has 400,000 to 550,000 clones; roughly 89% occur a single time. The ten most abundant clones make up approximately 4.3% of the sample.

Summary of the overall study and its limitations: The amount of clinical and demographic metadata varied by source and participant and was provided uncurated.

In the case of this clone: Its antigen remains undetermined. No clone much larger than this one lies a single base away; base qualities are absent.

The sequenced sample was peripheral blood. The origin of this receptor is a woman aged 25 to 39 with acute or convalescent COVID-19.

This receptor carries the CDR3 CASTRIGTEPYGYTF. The DNA is TGTGCCAGCACTAGGATTGGGACAGAGCCCTATGGCTACACCTTC. The V and J segments used are TRBV6-5 and TRBJ1-2, and TRBD1 matches 7 of the central bases. Its CDR3 holds 15 amino acids, cysteine through phenylalanine. Only the CDR3 region is kept as DNA, spanning 45 bases read in frame from base 1. Reading the germline V gene gives CDR1 MNHEY and CDR2 SVGAGI. The germline V end is reduced by 7 bases and the J end by 4 bases; junction bases left unmatched: 12.